This section outlines one T cell receptor beta chain sequence together with its context. The CDR3 contains 15 residues. Germline assignment: CDR1 LNHDA and CDR2 SQIVND (reference sequence). V lost 5 bases, J lost 8 bases, and 8 bases stayed unmatched. The data were taken from a study of blood T cell repertoires in COVID-19. As for the study in general: Sites in the United States, Italy and Spain provided acute and convalescent COVID-19 samples. PBMCs, B-cell-depleted T cells, or T cells provided the cDNA or gDNA that made up the material.

Two negative PCRs, clearance, or symptom resolution were required of recovered Cohort 3 donors. As processed by the authors: Researchers report that nucleated cell counts were estimated from reference gene primer amplification. The data were produced by immunoSEQ multiplex PCR, yet TCRdb's version contains in-frame clones alone and is incomplete. The V and J calls and the clone size are those of that table, but D and trimming were determined from the DNA. The sample lists about 270,000 clones, around 89% occurring once. The chain has TRBV19 and TRBJ1-6; 8 bases are a match to TRBD1. Sequenced: PBMCs or T cells enriched from blood (not recorded which). The origin of this receptor is a woman aged 45-59 years who had recovered from COVID-19. The CDR3 sequence: CASSPAGTGHSPLHF. The CDR3 DNA sequence: TGTGCCAGTAGTCCAGCCGGGACAGGACATTCACCCCTCCACTTT. Variable domain in full (rest from reference TRBV19 and TRBJ1-6): DGGITQSPKYLFRKEGQNVTLSCEQNLNHDAMYWYRQDPGQGLRLIYYSQIVNDFQKGDIAEGYSVSREKKESFPLTVTSAQKNPTAFYLCASSPAGTGHSPLHFGNGTRLTVT.